Following are 15 T cell receptor beta chains from one sample sequenced in a study of blood T cell repertoires in COVID-19. The table came from immunoSEQ multiplex PCR; TCRdb's copy has only in-frame clones and leaves some out. The table has 300,000 or so clones, more than 70% seen once. Source material: peripheral blood. These receptors were taken from a woman aged 45-60 years who had recovered from COVID-19.

The chain links TRBV7-8 to TRBJ2-3; maybe TRBD1 (5 bases). Germline CDR1 is SGHVS and CDR2 is FQNEAQ. V was pared by 4 bases and J by 2 bases, with 10 bases between. The CDR3 loop spans 14 amino acids. This CDR3 reads CASSYRQFTDTQYF. The CDR3 nucleotides read TGTGCCAGCAGCTACCGACAGTTCACAGATACGCAGTATTTT.

This chain joins TRBV29-1 and TRBJ2-3; 7 bases fit TRBD2. CDR1 is SQVTM, CDR2 ANQGSEA, per germline. This CDR3 has 14 amino acids. V lost 3 bases and J lost 6; bases outside the gene matches: 9. CDR3 sequence reads: CSVEVGRGFDTQYF. Written as DNA, the CDR3 is TGCAGCGTTGAGGTGGGGCGGGGGTTTGATACGCAGTATTTT.

The chain couples TRBV5-1 to TRBJ2-2; TRBD1 matches at 7 bases. V lost 2 bases to trimming and J lost 3 bases; unmatched junction nucleotides: 4. Germline lookup yields CDR1 SGHRS and CDR2 YFSETQ. CDR3 length: 15 residues. The CDR3 reads CASSLDRVDTGELFF. The CDR3 nucleotides read TGCGCCAGCAGCTTAGACAGGGTGGACACCGGGGAGCTGTTTTTT.

The chain carries TRBV7-9 and TRBJ2-7, with a weak D call TRBD1 (6 bases). The CDR3 runs to 14 residues. Germline CDR1 reads SEHNR; CDR2 reads FQNEAQ (reference sequence). V was trimmed by 5 bases and J by 5 bases, leaving 16 bases between them. CDR3 sequence reads: CASSDTGTRNEQYF. The CDR3 region has the DNA TGTGCCAGCAGCGACACCGGGACACGTAACGAGCAGTACTTC.

This clone was observed a single time. This chain joins TRBV11-2 and TRBJ2-5, with TRBD2 matching 8 bases. Germline trimming cut 6 bases from V and 8 bases from J; bases unmatched to any gene: 8. CDR1 is SGHAT, CDR2 FQNNGV, per germline. This CDR3 has 13 amino acids. The CDR3 sequence: CASSSGLESTQYF. DNA for the CDR3: TGTGCCAGCAGTTCGGGACTAGAGAGCACCCAGTACTTC. Full variable domain (outside the CDR3, taken from reference TRBV11-2 and TRBJ2-5): EAGVAQSPRYKIIEKRQSVAFWCNPISGHATLYWYQQILGQGPKLLIQFQNNGVVDDSQLPKDRFSAERLKGVDSTLKIQPAKLEDSAVYLCASSSGLESTQYFGPGTRLLVL.

This CDR3 reads CASSTHGQGSGELFF. Here the CDR3 DNA reads TGTGCCAGTAGTACCCACGGACAGGGATCCGGGGAGCTGTTTTTT. The V call is TRBV19, the J call TRBJ2-2; the match to TRBD1 covers 8 bases. The CDR3 sequence is 15 residues long. Germline V gene lookup returns CDR1 LNHDA and CDR2 SQIVND (reference sequence). J was trimmed by 6 bases and V by 4 bases; bases with no gene match: 7.

This rearrangement joins TRBV6-4 to TRBJ2-5; TRBD2 aligns across 9 bases. CDR1 is MRHNA and CDR2 is SNTAGT in the germline V gene. After removal of 0 bases from V and 3 bases from J, the junction contained 8 bases not matched to a gene. CDR3 length equals 17 residues. The CDR3 spells CASSDSRREGLEETQYF. The DNA for the CDR3 is TGTGCCAGCAGTGACTCCCGGCGGGAGGGCCTCGAAGAGACCCAGTACTTC.

This sequence joins TRBV9 and TRBJ2-3; maybe TRBD2 (6 bases). Germline V gene data show CDR1 as SGDLS and CDR2 as YYNGEE. V dropped 3 bases and J dropped 4 bases, with 15 bases sitting between them. The CDR3 has 15 amino acids. The CDR3 here is CASSAFIGTSDTQYF. In DNA form, the CDR3 reads TGTGCCAGCAGCGCATTTATTGGGACTTCAGATACGCAGTATTTT.

V is TRBV7-2 and J is TRBJ2-7, with D tentatively TRBD1 (6 bases). The germline gives CDR1 SGHTA, CDR2 FQGNSA. Deletions cut 3 bases from V and 3 bases from J, with 9 bases between. This CDR3 has 13 residues. The DNA of the CDR3 is TGTGCCAGCAGCTTTCAGGGGCTCTACGAGCAGTACTTC. Translated: CASSFQGLYEQYF.

The chain employs TRBV28 and TRBJ1-1, with D unresolved. V lost 2 bases to trimming and J lost 11 bases, with 12 bases between them. The CDR3 loop spans 12 amino acids. Germline-derived CDR1 and CDR2 are MDHEN and SYDVKM. CDR3 residues: CASSLVRVGAFF. The DNA for the CDR3 is TGTGCCAGCAGTTTAGTGAGGGTTGGGGCTTTCTTT. The full variable domain, completed using reference TRBV28 and TRBJ1-1, is DVKVTQSSRYLVKRTGEKVFLECVQDMDHENMFWYRQDPGLGLRLIYFSYDVKMKEKGDIPEGYSVSREKKERFSLILESASTNQTSMYLCASSLVRVGAFFGQGTRLTVV.

J is TRBJ2-3 and V is TRBV20-1, with D possibly matching TRBD2 (6 bases). Germline V gene sequence: CDR1 DFQATT, CDR2 SNEGSKA (reference sequence). The CDR3 covers 15 residues. Trimming removed 3 bases at V and 9 bases at J, with 22 bases between. The CDR3 coding sequence is TGCAGTGCTAGTAATCCGGGAGAGCTGCAGCTCACGCAGTATTTT. Protein product: CSASNPGELQLTQYF.

The rearrangement uses TRBV6-5 and TRBJ2-1; the D gene is possibly TRBD2 (5 bases). Trimming removed 6 bases from V and 9 bases from J, with 12 bases in between. The germline CDR1 and CDR2 sequences are MNHEY and SVGAGI. This CDR3 comprises 12 residues. This CDR3 reads CASRSPEGEQFF. CDR3 nucleotide sequence: TGTGCCAGCAGGAGTCCCGAGGGTGAGCAGTTCTTC.

This clone was detected a few times. This sequence joins TRBV11-2 and TRBJ1-6; TRBD1 matches 7 bases. The germline gives CDR1 SGHAT, CDR2 FQNNGV. The ends lost 0 bases at V and 5 bases at J; junction bases unmatched: 1. CDR3 size: 15 residues. CDR3 loop: CASSLEGQNNSPLHF. The CDR3, as DNA: TGTGCCAGCAGCTTAGAGGGACAGAATAATTCACCCCTCCACTTT.

This chain links TRBV5-1 with TRBJ1-1, with D possibly being TRBD1 (5 bases). Trimming pared 2 bases from V and 3 bases from J, leaving 17 bases between. CDR1 is SGHRS, CDR2 YFSETQ, per germline. This CDR3 contains 16 residues. As DNA, the CDR3 is TGCGCCAGCAGCTTAAGGCCTCCTCAAGGGGACACTGAAGCTTTCTTT. Amino acids: CASSLRPPQGDTEAFF. Drawing the rest from reference TRBV5-1 and TRBJ1-1, the complete variable domain is KAGVTQTPRYLIKTRGQQVTLSCSPISGHRSVSWYQQTPGQGLQFLFEYFSETQRNKGNFPGRFSGRQFSNSRSEMNVSTLELGDSALYLCASSLRPPQGDTEAFFGQGTRLTVV.

The CDR3, as DNA: TGTGCCAGCAGTGAAAGTGGCAACGAGCAGTACTTC. It translates to CASSESGNEQYF. The V and J genes are TRBV2 and TRBJ2-7; D is undetermined. The germline V and J ends were trimmed by 2 bases and 5 bases, with 7 bases remaining between them. The CDR3 consists of 12 residues. Germline CDR1 reads SNHLY; CDR2 reads FYNNEI.